These 2 T cell receptor beta chains came from one sample sequenced in a study of blood T cell repertoires in COVID-19. The assay was immunoSEQ multiplex PCR, and TCRdb's table has in-frame clones only and misses some. The profile shows 180,000 or so clones, roughly 86% of them singletons. The sequenced sample consisted of peripheral blood. Receptors originate from a man between 70 and 80 years old with acute or convalescent COVID-19.

The chain uses TRBV9 and TRBJ1-5; TRBD1 matches 10 bases. The CDR3 has 15 amino acids. Germline V gene lookup returns CDR1 SGDLS and CDR2 YYNGEE. V was clipped by 4 bases and J by 7 bases; unmatched bases: 8. The CDR3 DNA is TGTGCCAGCAGCCTGACAGGGGGCGCAGACCAGCCCCAGCATTTT. Its protein product is CASSLTGGADQPQHF.

Worth noting for this clone: Other DNA variants within this sample encode the same CDR3. This chain links TRBV29-1 with TRBJ2-2, with D hard to call. The germline gives CDR1 SQVTM, CDR2 ANQGSEA. Trimming removed 3 bases at V and 1 base at J, with 3 bases between. The CDR3 contains 12 residues. CDR3 DNA: TGCAGCGTTGATAAGAACACCGGGGAGCTGTTTTTT. Its translation is CSVDKNTGELFF.